This T cell receptor (beta chain) was recorded in a study of response to subunit inactivated influenza vaccine. Whole-study results and caveats: Authors suggested each seasonal influenza vaccination recruits few new T cells.

Of note for this clonotype: Its antigen is currently unknown.

TCRdb independently ran MiXCR on the RT-PCR reads; one entry per CDR3 protein. The sample has 530,000 or so distinct CDR3 sequences; 12% are singletons. Trimming pared 1 base from V and 9 bases from J, leaving 16 bases between. This CDR3 has 14 residues. Germline V gives CDR1 LNHNV, CDR2 YYDKDF (reference sequence). This material consisted of PBMCs from blood, taken on the day of vaccination. This receptor was identified in a middle-aged man who received an inactivated influenza vaccine. V gene TRBV15 combines with J gene TRBJ2-7; weak D call: TRBD1 (6 bases). CDR3 nucleotide sequence: TGTGCCACCAGCAGAGGGGGGCTCTCGATGGGGCAGTACTTC. Translating it yields CATSRGGLSMGQYF. Drawing the rest from reference TRBV15 and TRBJ2-7, the complete variable domain is DAMVIQNPRYQVTQFGKPVTLSCSQTLNHNVMYWYQQKSSQAPKLLFHYYDKDFNNEADTPDNFQSRRPNTSFCFLDIRSPGLGDTAMYLCATSRGGLSMGQYFGPGTRLTVT.